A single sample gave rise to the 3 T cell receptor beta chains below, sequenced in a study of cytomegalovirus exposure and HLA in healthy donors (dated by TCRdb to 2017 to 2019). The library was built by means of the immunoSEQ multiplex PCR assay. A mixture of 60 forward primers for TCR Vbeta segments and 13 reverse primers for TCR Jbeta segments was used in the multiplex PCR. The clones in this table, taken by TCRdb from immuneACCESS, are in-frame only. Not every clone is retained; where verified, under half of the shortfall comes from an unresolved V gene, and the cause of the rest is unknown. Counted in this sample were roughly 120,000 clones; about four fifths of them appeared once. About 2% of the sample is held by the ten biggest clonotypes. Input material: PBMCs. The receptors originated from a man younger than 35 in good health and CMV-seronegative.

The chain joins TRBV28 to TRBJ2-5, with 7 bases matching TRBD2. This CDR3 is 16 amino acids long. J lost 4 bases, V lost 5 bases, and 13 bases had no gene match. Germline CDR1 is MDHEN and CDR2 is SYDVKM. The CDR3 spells CASSKGTNRVIETQYF. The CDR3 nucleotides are TGTGCCAGCAGTAAAGGGACTAATCGGGTGATAGAGACCCAGTACTTC. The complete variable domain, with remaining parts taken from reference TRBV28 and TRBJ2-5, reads DVKVTQSSRYLVKRTGEKVFLECVQDMDHENMFWYRQDPGLGLRLIYFSYDVKMKEKGDIPEGYSVSREKKERFSLILESASTNQTSMYLCASSKGTNRVIETQYFGPGTRLLVL.

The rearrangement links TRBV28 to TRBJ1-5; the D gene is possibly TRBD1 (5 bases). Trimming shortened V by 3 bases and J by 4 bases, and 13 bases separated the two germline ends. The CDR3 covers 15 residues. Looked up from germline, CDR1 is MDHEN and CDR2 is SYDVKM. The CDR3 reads CASSFGGDPNQPQHF. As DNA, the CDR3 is TGTGCCAGCAGTTTCGGCGGGGACCCTAATCAGCCCCAGCATTTT.

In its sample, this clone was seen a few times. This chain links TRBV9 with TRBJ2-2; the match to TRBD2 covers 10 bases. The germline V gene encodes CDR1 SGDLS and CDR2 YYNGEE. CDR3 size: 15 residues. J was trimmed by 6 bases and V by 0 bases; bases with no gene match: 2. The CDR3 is CASSVASGGPGELFF. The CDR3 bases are TGTGCCAGCAGCGTAGCTAGCGGGGGACCCGGGGAGCTGTTTTTT.